The present entry profiles one T cell receptor (beta chain) with its context. Antigen unknown. Produced via immunoSEQ multiplex PCR; TCRdb's table is partial and in-frame only. The table lists roughly 22,000 clones, less than 70% of them singletons. This sample stems from a study of T cells in narcolepsy. Study-wide points: Autoreactive HCRT-specific and TRIB2-specific clonotypes were marked in same-patient CSF-versus-blood CD4+ comparisons. No autoreactive T cell clone sequences appeared in some memory CD4+ repertoires.

Trimming cost V 0 bases and J 7 bases, with 16 bases left between them. The germline CDR1 and CDR2 sequences are SGHRS and YFSETQ. The CDR3 contains 15 residues. The gene calls are TRBV5-1 and TRBJ1-2; a weak D match, TRBD1 (6 bases). The TCR sequence derives from a human donor in good health. Sequences were obtained from memory (CD45RA-) CD4+ T cells from blood. The CDR3 loop reads CASSLAAGDLSGYTF. CDR3 nucleotide sequence: TGCGCCAGCAGCTTGGCCGCAGGGGACTTGTCTGGCTACACCTTC.